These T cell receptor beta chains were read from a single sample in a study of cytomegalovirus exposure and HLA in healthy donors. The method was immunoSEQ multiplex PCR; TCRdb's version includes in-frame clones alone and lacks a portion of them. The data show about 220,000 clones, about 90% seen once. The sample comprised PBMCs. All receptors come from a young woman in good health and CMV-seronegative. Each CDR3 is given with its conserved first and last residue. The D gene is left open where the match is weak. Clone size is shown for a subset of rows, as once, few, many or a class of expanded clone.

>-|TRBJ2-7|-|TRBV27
CASSQGFANQGAYEQYF
TGTGCCAGCAGCCAGGGTTTCGCAAACCAGGGCGCCTACGAGCAGTACTTC
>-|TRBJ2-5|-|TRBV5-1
CASSFQGQETQYF
TGCGCCAGCAGCTTTCAGGGGCAAGAGACCCAGTACTTC
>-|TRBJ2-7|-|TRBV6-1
CASSLGAHYEQYF
TGTGCCAGTTCACTCGGAGCGCACTACGAGCAGTACTTC
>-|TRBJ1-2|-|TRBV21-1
CASSKGGQGGRANYGYTF
TGTGCCAGCAGCAAAGGCGGGCAGGGAGGTAGAGCTAACTATGGCTACACCTTC
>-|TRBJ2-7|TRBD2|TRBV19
CASSSDLTRRGLAGVQYF
TGTGCCAGTAGTAGCGACCTTACGAGGAGGGGACTAGCGGGAGTGCAGTACTTC
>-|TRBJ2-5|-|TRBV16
CASSQLTGTQETQYF
TGTGCCAGCAGCCAGTTGACAGGCACCCAAGAGACCCAGTACTTC
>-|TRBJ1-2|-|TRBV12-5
CASGLSGRDYGYTF
TGTGCTAGTGGTTTGTCCGGCAGGGACTATGGCTACACCTTC
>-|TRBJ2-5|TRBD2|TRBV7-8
CASSGSASGRAQETQYF
TGTGCCAGCAGCGGTAGTGCTAGCGGGAGGGCACAAGAGACCCAGTACTTC
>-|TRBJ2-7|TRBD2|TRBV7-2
CASSLQGSGSTRYEQYF
TGTGCCAGCAGCTTACAGGGAAGCGGGAGCACCCGGTACGAGCAGTACTTC
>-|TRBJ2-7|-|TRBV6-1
CASTGQGGGRYEQYF
TGTGCCAGCACCGGCCAGGGGGGCGGGAGGTACGAGCAGTACTTC
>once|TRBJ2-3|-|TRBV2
CASSASALSTDTQYF
TGTGCCAGCAGTGCGAGCGCACTTAGCACAGATACGCAGTATTTT
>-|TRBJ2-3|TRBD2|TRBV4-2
CASSHGAGDTDTQYF
TGTGCCAGCAGCCACGGGGCGGGGGATACAGATACGCAGTATTTT
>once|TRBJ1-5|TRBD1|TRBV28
CASTLDRGRDQPQHF
TGTGCCAGCACCCTGGACAGGGGCCGGGATCAGCCCCAGCATTTT
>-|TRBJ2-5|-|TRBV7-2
CASSLEGAGLREETQYF
TGTGCCAGCAGCTTAGAGGGTGCGGGCCTGAGGGAAGAGACCCAGTACTTC
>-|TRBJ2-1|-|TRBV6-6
CASSPLTSSYNEQFF
TGTGCCAGCAGTCCCCTTACTAGCTCCTACAATGAGCAGTTCTTC
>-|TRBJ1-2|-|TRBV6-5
CASSYYPSEGVGGYTF
TGTGCCAGCAGTTACTATCCCTCCGAGGGCGTGGGGGGCTACACCTTC
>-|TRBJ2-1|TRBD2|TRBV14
CASSQWLADNEQFF
TGTGCCAGCAGCCAATGGCTAGCGGACAATGAGCAGTTCTTC
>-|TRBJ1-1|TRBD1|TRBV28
CASSRRPGQVNTEAFF
TGTGCCAGCAGTCGGCGACCGGGACAGGTGAACACTGAAGCTTTCTTT
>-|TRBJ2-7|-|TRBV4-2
CASSQDIGGSAYEQYF
TGTGCCAGCAGCCAAGATATCGGGGGTAGCGCGTACGAGCAGTACTTC
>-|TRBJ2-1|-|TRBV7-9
CASSLAGGYSYNEQFF
TGTGCCAGCAGCTTAGCGGGAGGATACTCCTACAATGAGCAGTTCTTC
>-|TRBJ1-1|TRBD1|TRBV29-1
CSVTTDRVVAFF
TGCAGCGTTACCACCGACAGGGTGGTCGCTTTCTTT
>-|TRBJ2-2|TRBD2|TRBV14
CASSQDEGGSGNTGELFF
TGTGCCAGCAGCCAAGATGAGGGAGGGAGTGGGAACACCGGGGAGCTGTTTTTT
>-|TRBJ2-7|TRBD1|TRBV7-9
CASSQNQGASEQYF
TGTGCCAGCAGCCAAAATCAGGGGGCGAGCGAGCAGTACTTC
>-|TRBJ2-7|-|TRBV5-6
CASSLTILGPSDEQYF
TGTGCCAGCAGCTTAACAATCCTGGGACCTAGCGACGAGCAGTACTTC
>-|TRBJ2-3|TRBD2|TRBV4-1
CASSYRGLATDTQYF
TGCGCCAGCAGCTATAGGGGACTAGCCACAGATACGCAGTATTTT
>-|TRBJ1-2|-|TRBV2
CASRQQDHYGYTF
TGTGCCAGCAGACAACAGGATCACTATGGCTACACCTTC
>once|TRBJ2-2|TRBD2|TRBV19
CASGAGGPYTGELFF
TGTGCCAGTGGAGCGGGAGGGCCGTACACCGGGGAGCTGTTTTTT
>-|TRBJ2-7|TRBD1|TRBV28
CASSLFSWTGEFEQYF
TGTGCCAGCAGTTTATTCTCGTGGACAGGGGAATTTGAGCAGTACTTC
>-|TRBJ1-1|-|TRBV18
CASSPPNGGTEAFF
TGTGCCAGCTCACCACCGAACGGGGGCACTGAAGCTTTCTTT
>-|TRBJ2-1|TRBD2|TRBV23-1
CASSTGLAGGINNEQFF
TGCGCCAGCAGTACGGGACTAGCGGGAGGCATCAACAATGAGCAGTTCTTC
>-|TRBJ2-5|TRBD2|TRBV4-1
CASSQVWTSGQETQYF
TGCGCCAGCAGCCAAGTGTGGACTAGCGGGCAAGAGACCCAGTACTTC
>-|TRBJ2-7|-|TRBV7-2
CASSRGASYEQYF
TGTGCCAGCAGCCGGGGTGCCTCCTACGAGCAGTACTTC
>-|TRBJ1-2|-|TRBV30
CAWSLGAGRGYGYTF
TGTGCCTGGAGTCTTGGGGCAGGGCGAGGCTATGGCTACACCTTC
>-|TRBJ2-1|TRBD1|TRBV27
CASSLKLGDRRYNEQFF
TGTGCCAGCAGTTTAAAACTAGGGGACAGGCGATACAATGAGCAGTTCTTC
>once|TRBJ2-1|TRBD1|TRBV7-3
CASSIGTGVGNEQFF
TGTGCCAGCAGCATCGGGACAGGGGTTGGGAATGAGCAGTTCTTC
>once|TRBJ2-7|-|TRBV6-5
CASSFAGSHYEQYF
TGTGCCAGCAGCTTCGCTGGTAGTCACTACGAGCAGTACTTC
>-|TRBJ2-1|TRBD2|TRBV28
CASSLGTSGSNEQFF
TGTGCCAGCAGTTTAGGGACTAGCGGGAGCAATGAGCAGTTCTTC
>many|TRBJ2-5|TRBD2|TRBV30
CAWSAGREAQYF
TGTGCCTGGAGTGCGGGGAGGGAGGCCCAGTACTTC
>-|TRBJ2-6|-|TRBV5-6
CASSLEGPGANVLTF
TGTGCCAGCAGCTTGGAGGGGCCTGGGGCCAACGTCCTGACTTTC
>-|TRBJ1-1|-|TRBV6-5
CASSSTIMNTEAFF
TGTGCCAGCAGTTCCACAATCATGAACACTGAAGCTTTCTTT
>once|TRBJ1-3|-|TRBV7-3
CASSPPRSGNTIYF
TGTGCCAGCAGCCCCCCCCGGTCTGGAAACACCATATATTTT
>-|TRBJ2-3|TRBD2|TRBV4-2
CASSRGLAGVGSTDTQYF
TGTGCCAGCAGCCGGGGACTAGCGGGAGTGGGTAGCACAGATACGCAGTATTTT
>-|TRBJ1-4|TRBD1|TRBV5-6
CASSSTGVSHEKLFF
TGTGCCAGCAGCTCGACAGGGGTTTCCCATGAAAAACTGTTTTTT
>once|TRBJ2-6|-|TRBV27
CASSLTGYGANVLTF
TGTGCCAGCAGTCTCACAGGGTATGGGGCCAACGTCCTGACTTTC
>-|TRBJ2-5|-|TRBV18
CASLPRQDGTQYF
TGTGCCAGCCTGCCCCGACAGGACGGGACCCAGTACTTC
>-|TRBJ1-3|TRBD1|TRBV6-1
CASSATGQGSGNTIYF
TGTGCCAGCAGTGCAACGGGACAGGGCTCTGGAAACACCATATATTTT
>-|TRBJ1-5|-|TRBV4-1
CASSRMAQPFTSNQPQHF
TGCGCCAGCAGCCGAATGGCACAGCCCTTTACTAGCAATCAGCCCCAGCATTTT
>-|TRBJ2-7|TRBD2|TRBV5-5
CASSSAGVGNEQYF
TGTGCCAGCAGTTCCGCGGGGGTAGGCAACGAGCAGTACTTC
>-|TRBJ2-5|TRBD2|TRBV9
CASSVAGTSGIETQYF
TGTGCCAGCAGCGTAGCCGGGACTAGCGGGATCGAGACCCAGTACTTC
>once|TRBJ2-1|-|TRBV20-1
CSARISEQFF
TGCAGTGCTAGAATCTCTGAGCAGTTCTTC